This TCR beta chain was found in a study of blood T cell repertoires in COVID-19. The repertoire was sequenced with immunoSEQ multiplex PCR; TCRdb's copy has only in-frame clones and lacks some. The data contain approximately 77,000 clones, 88% of them singletons. This clone was seen a few times. The sample consisted of peripheral blood. This receptor was taken from a woman older than 75 with acute or convalescent COVID-19.

The CDR3 nucleotides are TGCAGTGCCCGGGGGGGGGATACGCAGTATTTT. Protein sequence: CSARGGDTQYF. The chain joins TRBV20-1 to TRBJ2-3, with 8 positions matching TRBD2. The CDR3 sequence is 11 residues long. V trimming: 6 bases; J trimming: 6 bases; junction bases outside the gene matches: 2. Germline V gene data show CDR1 as DFQATT and CDR2 as SNEGSKA (reference sequence).